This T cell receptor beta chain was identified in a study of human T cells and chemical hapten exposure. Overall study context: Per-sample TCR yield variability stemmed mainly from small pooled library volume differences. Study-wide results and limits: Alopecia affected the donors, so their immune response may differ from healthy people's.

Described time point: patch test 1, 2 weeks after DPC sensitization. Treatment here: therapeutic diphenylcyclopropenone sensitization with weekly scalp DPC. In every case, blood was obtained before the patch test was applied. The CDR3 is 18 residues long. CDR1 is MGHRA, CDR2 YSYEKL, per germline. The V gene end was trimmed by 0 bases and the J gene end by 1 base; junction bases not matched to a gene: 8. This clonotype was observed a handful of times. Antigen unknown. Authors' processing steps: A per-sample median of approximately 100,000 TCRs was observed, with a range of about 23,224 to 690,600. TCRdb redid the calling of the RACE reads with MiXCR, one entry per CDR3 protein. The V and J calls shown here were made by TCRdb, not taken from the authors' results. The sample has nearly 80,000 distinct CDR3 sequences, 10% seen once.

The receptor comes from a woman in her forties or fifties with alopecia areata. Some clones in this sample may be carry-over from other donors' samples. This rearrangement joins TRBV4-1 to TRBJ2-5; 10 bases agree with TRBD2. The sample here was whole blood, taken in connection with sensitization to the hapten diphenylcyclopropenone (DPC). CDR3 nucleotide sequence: TGCGCCAGCAGCCAAGATCACCTACTAGCGGGACTCCAAGAGACCCAGTACTTC. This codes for CASSQDHLLAGLQETQYF.